This T cell receptor beta chain was identified during a study of CD8 T cells in Susac syndrome. Sequencing of TCR beta was performed on blood CD8+ and CD4+ T cells. The multiple sclerosis control group was made up of treatment-naive patients with stable or active relapsing-remitting disease. After extraction with the RNeasy kit, roughly 0.5 to 1 ug of the RNA was reverse transcribed using random hexamers. Amplification of TCR beta CDR3 by immunoSEQ multiplex PCR spanned 54 Vbeta and 13 Jbeta. TCRdb re-called the immunoSEQ multiplex PCR reads with MiXCR, one entry per CDR3 protein. The sample has under 350,000 distinct CDR3 sequences; 90% to 95% are singletons. V was trimmed by 7 bases and J by 1 base, leaving 12 bases between them. Germline-derived CDR1 and CDR2 are SGHRS and YFSETQ. The CDR3 is made up of 15 amino acids.

The clonotype originates from a human donor with multiple sclerosis. The chain carries TRBV5-1 and TRBJ2-6, with D unclear. Sample: CD4+ T cells from PBMCs. The CDR3 nucleotides read TGCGCCAGCGCCCTCTGGAATTCTGGGGCCAACGTCCTGACTTTC. Amino acid sequence: CASALWNSGANVLTF.